The 11 T cell receptor beta chains listed next were all sequenced from one sample in a study of T cell responses to AZD1222 COVID-19 vaccine. Some clones are missing from TCRdb's copy, which holds only in-frame ones; the method was immunoSEQ multiplex PCR. The sample includes 75,000 to 95,000 clones, 70% to 90% of them seen just once. The sample was peripheral blood, taken on day 0 of AZD1222 vaccination. The source of these receptors is an adult in good health.

J is TRBJ2-2 and V is TRBV6-2 or TRBV6-3; 14 bases are a match to TRBD2. The CDR3 sequence is 18 residues long. Germline CDR1 MNHEY, CDR2 SVGEGT. Unmatched junction bases numbered 8, after V lost 2 bases and J lost 6 bases. The CDR3 here is CASSYGGLAGAFAGELFF. CDR3 in DNA: TGTGCCAGCAGTTACGGGGGACTAGCGGGAGCCTTTGCCGGGGAGCTGTTTTTT.

In nucleotides, the CDR3 is TGCGCCAGCAGCCAAGTTGGCAGGGGAAGTTCACCCCTCCACTTT. This sequence encodes CASSQVGRGSSPLHF. The chain links TRBV4-1 to TRBJ1-6, with D possibly matching TRBD1 (6 bases). CDR3 size: 15 residues. CDR1 MGHRA and CDR2 YSYEKL come from the germline V gene. V gave up 1 base and J gave up 9 bases, with 13 bases separating them.

The chain couples TRBV28 to TRBJ2-3; D remains unclear. CDR3 length equals 15 residues. V was cut by 3 bases and J by 1 base, with 11 bases left in between. In germline, CDR1 is MDHEN, CDR2 SYDVKM. This CDR3 reads CASSFAGAGTDTQYF. CDR3 DNA: TGTGCCAGCAGTTTTGCAGGTGCGGGCACAGATACGCAGTATTTT. The whole variable domain, filled in from reference TRBV28 and TRBJ2-3, reads DVKVTQSSRYLVKRTGEKVFLECVQDMDHENMFWYRQDPGLGLRLIYFSYDVKMKEKGDIPEGYSVSREKKERFSLILESASTNQTSMYLCASSFAGAGTDTQYFGPGTRLTVL.

The rearrangement joins TRBV5-1 to TRBJ2-2, with a tentative D call TRBD2 (5 bases). The germline gives CDR1 SGHRS, CDR2 YFSETQ. The CDR3 runs to 15 residues. Trimming took off 4 bases at V and 4 bases at J, with 14 bases between the two ends. The CDR3 loop is CASSTPGGSTGELFF. In nucleotides, the CDR3 is TGCGCCAGCAGCACCCCGGGTGGGAGCACCGGGGAGCTGTTTTTT.

The J gene is TRBJ2-1, the V gene TRBV19; D assignment may be TRBD1 or TRBD2 (6 bases each). Germline V gene data show CDR1 as LNHDA and CDR2 as SQIVND (reference sequence). V shed 6 bases and J shed 8 bases, with 26 bases lying between them. The CDR3 consists of 17 residues. CDR3 sequence reads: CASSSSEGGGSYDEQFF. The CDR3 coding sequence is TGTGCCAGTAGCTCCTCTGAGGGGGGCGGCTCATATGATGAGCAGTTCTTC.

This chain uses TRBV7-9 with TRBJ2-3; 15 bases map to TRBD2. After removal of 1 base from V and 6 bases from J, the junction contained 5 bases not matched to a gene. The CDR3 consists of 17 residues. Germline loops: CDR1 SEHNR, CDR2 FQNEAQ (reference sequence). The CDR3 loop is CASSLVSGTSGGDTQYF. CDR3 nucleotides: TGTGCCAGCAGCTTAGTCTCCGGGACTAGCGGGGGGGATACGCAGTATTTT.

This chain uses TRBV27 with TRBJ2-2; the D gene is possibly TRBD1 (6 bases). The CDR3 is 14 residues long. Germline lookup yields CDR1 MNHEY and CDR2 SMNVEV (reference sequence). The V end lost 4 bases, the J end lost 6 bases, and 12 bases lay between the germline ends. The CDR3 DNA sequence: TGTGCCAGCAGTTCTACAGGGTTGGCCGGGGAGCTGTTTTTT. Translation: CASSSTGLAGELFF.

This chain links TRBV4-2 with TRBJ2-7, with 8 bases lining up with TRBD2. The germline V gene has CDR1 LGHNA and CDR2 YNFKEQ. V shed 2 bases, J shed 0 bases, and the junction held 15 bases outside the gene matches. The CDR3 length is 19 residues. The CDR3 reads CASSQLSAQVAGTSYEQYF. The CDR3 nucleotides read TGTGCCAGCAGCCAATTATCCGCGCAGGTAGCGGGAACCTCCTACGAGCAGTACTTC.

The genes are TRBV5-1 and TRBJ1-1; 7 nucleotides match TRBD1. The trim removed 0 bases at V and 5 bases at J, leaving 4 bases unmatched. Germline values: CDR1 SGHRS, CDR2 YFSETQ. The CDR3 consists of 14 residues. In DNA, the CDR3 is TGCGCCAGCAGCTTGGTAGGCAGGGGGACTGAAGCTTTCTTT. Protein product: CASSLVGRGTEAFF.

The V gene is TRBV3-1 (or the pseudogene TRBV3-2), the J gene TRBJ1-5; possibly TRBD1 for D (6 bases). Germline CDR1 reads LGHDT; CDR2 reads YNNKEL (reference sequence). Trimming cost V 3 bases and J 7 bases, with 16 bases left between them. The CDR3 contains 15 residues. Written as DNA, the CDR3 is TGTGCCAGCAGCCAGAAAGGGGGGATGGGACAGCCCCAGCATTTT. Translation: CASSQKGGMGQPQHF.

The rearrangement uses TRBV4-3 and TRBJ1-1; D unclear. Germline-derived CDR1 and CDR2 are LGHNA and YSLEER. There are 14 residues in the CDR3. The germline V and J ends were trimmed by 3 bases and 1 base, with 9 bases remaining between them. Here the CDR3 reads CASSQETRNTEAFF. In DNA form, the CDR3 reads TGCGCCAGCAGCCAGGAGACTAGGAACACTGAAGCTTTCTTT.